This TCR beta chain was sequenced in a study of blood T cell repertoires in COVID-19. The overall study: Spain, Italy and the United States supplied samples that represented acute and convalescent COVID-19. Sources were T cells, B-cell-depleted T cells, or PBMCs; the material itself was cDNA or gDNA.

The V end lost 4 bases, the J end lost 11 bases, and 18 bases lay between the germline ends. Germline loops: CDR1 LNHNV, CDR2 YYDKDF (reference sequence). The CDR3 length is 14 residues. Authors' processing steps: Amplifying reference gene primers gave estimates of nucleated cell counts. Clones were sequenced by immunoSEQ multiplex PCR, and TCRdb holds only the in-frame ones, with some missing. V and J calls and clone size are given by that table; D and trimming were obtained from the DNA. The sample has just over 650,000 clones, 85% to 90% seen once; the top ten hold more than 0.25%. The chain couples TRBV15 to TRBJ1-5; D gene uncertain. The sample taken for sequencing was peripheral blood. The source of this sequence is a woman aged 18-35 years with acute or convalescent COVID-19. CDR3 coding DNA: TGTGCCACCAGCAAACCGGTCCGAGGAGGAGCCCAGCATTTT. Translated: CATSKPVRGGAQHF.